This TCR beta chain was profiled in a study of regulatory T cells in long-lasting Graves disease. Combining iRepertoire HTBI primers with Arm-PCR of CDR3 regions, the authors built TCR beta libraries. One entry per CDR3 protein, called by TCRdb with MiXCR from the multiplex PCR reads. Here the sample spans roughly 500,000 distinct CDR3 sequences, roughly 12% being singletons. The sample's time point: newly diagnosed GD, antithyroid drugs for less than 3 months. Researchers made the TCR library from RNA that was extracted from PBMCs. J lost 4 bases, V lost 0 bases, and 6 bases had no gene match. Germline CDR1 reads GTSNPN; CDR2 reads SVGIG (reference sequence). CDR3 length equals 14 residues. In addition, the sample was reused for a study of T cells in Graves' hyperthyroidism and ophthalmopathy.

This TCR came from a man aged 30 to 39 with Graves disease. This chain connects TRBV30 to TRBJ2-7; 7 bases map to TRBD1. The source material was peripheral blood mononuclear cells (PBMCs), sampled at new diagnosis, from a patient treated with antithyroid drugs. CDR3 amino acids: CAWSVKGATYEQYF. The CDR3 DNA reads TGTGCCTGGAGTGTAAAGGGGGCGACTTACGAGCAGTACTTC.